The present T cell receptor beta chain was sequenced within a study of blood T cell repertoires in COVID-19. Study context: Sample material is recorded as cDNA or gDNA derived from T cells, B-cell-depleted T cells, or PBMCs.

The CDR3 contains 15 residues. From germline, CDR1 is LNHDA and CDR2 SQIVND (reference sequence). Trimming at V came to 6 bases and at J to 4 bases, leaving 8 bases not matched to a gene. In the source study's methods: Reference gene primers were amplified, and this amplification served to estimate nucleated cell counts. TCRdb keeps only in-frame clones here, not all; method: immunoSEQ multiplex PCR. That table gives V, J and clone size, and the DNA gave D and trimming. The data contain around 220,000 clones, roughly 76% of them singletons. V usage is TRBV19 and J usage is TRBJ1-5; TRBD1 agrees at 8 bases. Sequenced material: peripheral blood. The receptor's source is a human donor in a cohort sampled during active COVID-19. The CDR3 DNA follows: TGTGCCAGTAGATCGGACAGGGTGGTTAATCAGCCCCAGCATTTT. Its translation: CASRSDRVVNQPQHF.